This TCR beta chain was sequenced in a study of T cells in Graves' hyperthyroidism and ophthalmopathy. About the study: Any treatment followed the collection of peripheral blood at initial diagnosis. Study-level results: Blood samples included most of the expanded thyroid clonotypes exceeding 0.001.

There are 13 residues in the CDR3. The germline V gene encodes CDR1 ENHRY and CDR2 SYGVKD. V dropped 6 bases and J dropped 3; count of bases not matched to a gene: 3. TCR beta CDR3 regions were amplified from RNA. When the TCR CDR3 underwent first-round RT-PCR, the HTBI primer set was used. Using its own MiXCR run on the multiplex PCR reads, TCRdb lists one record per CDR3 protein. Among hundreds of thousands of distinct CDR3 sequences listed, over 20% were seen once. The sample holds many counts of this clonotype. As yet, its antigen is unknown. Individuals with ophthalmopathy presented a Clinical Activity Score of at least 3, a NOSPECS grade of at least 4 and a duration under 3 months. Pregnant or lactating patients were excluded, as were those with uncontrolled infection or other autoimmune disease.

The rearrangement links TRBV10-3 to TRBJ2-7, with 9 bases aligning to TRBD1. Sequenced: blood. This receptor was obtained from a woman between 40 and 55 years old with Graves' ophthalmopathy. In nucleotides, the CDR3 is TGTGCCATCAGGGACAGGGGAGGCTACGAGCAGTACTTC. As protein: CAIRDRGGYEQYF.